The source of this T cell receptor beta chain is a study of T cell responses to AZD1222 COVID-19 vaccine. The protocol was immunoSEQ multiplex PCR, while the TCRdb copy is restricted to in-frame clones and leaves out a portion. The table has under 50,000 clones, approximately 88% seen once. Sequenced material: peripheral blood, taken 28 days after the second dose of the MenACWY control vaccine. This clonotype was sampled from an adult who received the MenACWY meningococcal vaccine as a control.

CDR3 DNA: TGTGCCAGCGGCGCAGAACTTGAGGGGTGGCGGAACACAGATACGCAGTATTTT. It translates to CASGAELEGWRNTDTQYF. This chain links TRBV9 with TRBJ2-3; D is perhaps TRBD1 or TRBD2 (5 bases each). Germline CDR1 and CDR2: SGDLS and YYNGEE. The V end was cut by 7 bases, the J end by 2 bases, with 26 bases between. This CDR3 has 18 amino acids.